The 6 T cell receptor beta chains reported below all come from one sample, sequenced in a study of T cell responses to AZD1222 COVID-19 vaccine. TCRdb's table, derived via immunoSEQ multiplex PCR, lists solely in-frame clones and lacks some. The top ten hold over 4% of the sample, which has around 150,000 clones, more than 75% seen once. The input for sequencing was peripheral blood, taken on day 0 of AZD1222 vaccination. These receptors originate from an adult in good health.

This chain's CDR3 is CASSQSLRRDPNTEAFF. The CDR3 coding sequence is TGTGCCAGCAGCCAATCCCTCCGTCGGGACCCGAACACTGAAGCTTTCTTT. The chain uses TRBV4-2 and TRBJ1-1; tentative D call: TRBD1 (5 bases). This CDR3 region has 17 residues. Germline V gives CDR1 LGHNA, CDR2 YNFKEQ. Deletions cut 2 bases from V and 1 base from J, with 17 bases between.

The genes are TRBV28 and TRBJ2-7; TRBD1 agrees at 7 bases. CDR1 is MDHEN and CDR2 is SYDVKM in the germline V gene. After removal of 5 bases from V and 4 bases from J, the junction contained 8 bases not matched to a gene. The CDR3 has 14 residues. DNA for the CDR3: TGTGCCAGCAGTGTTACAGGGGAACGTTACGAGCAGTACTTC. Translation gives CASSVTGERYEQYF.

This sequence joins TRBV3-1 (or the pseudogene TRBV3-2) and TRBJ1-6, with TRBD1 as a possible D gene (5 bases). Germline values: CDR1 LGHDT, CDR2 YNNKEL (reference sequence). V was trimmed by 0 bases and J by 10 bases, leaving 13 bases between them. This CDR3 comprises 15 residues. The CDR3 sequence is CASSQDPDSRSPLHF. CDR3 nucleotide sequence: TGTGCCAGCAGCCAAGATCCCGACAGTCGGTCACCCCTCCACTTT.

The chain carries TRBV3-1 (or the pseudogene TRBV3-2) and TRBJ2-3; TRBD2 matches 16 bases. This CDR3 is built from 18 residues. With 4 bases clipped from V and 4 bases from J, the junction kept 8 bases outside the gene matches. CDR1 LGHDT and CDR2 YNNKEL come from the germline V gene (reference sequence). The DNA for the CDR3 is TGTGCCAGCAGCCGCCCGGGACTAGCGGGGGGGCACGCAGATACGCAGTATTTT. Protein: CASSRPGLAGGHADTQYF.

This sequence joins TRBV12-5 and TRBJ2-2; D remains unclear. The CDR3 runs 13 residues. V dropped 5 bases and J dropped 2 bases, with 6 bases sitting between them. Germline loops: CDR1 LGHNT, CDR2 FRNRAP. The DNA of the CDR3 is TGTGCTAGTGGTGCCGAAAACACCGGGGAGCTGTTTTTT. Translating it yields CASGAENTGELFF.

The chain links TRBV19 to TRBJ2-6; perhaps TRBD1 as D (6 bases). In germline, CDR1 is LNHDA, CDR2 SQIVND (reference sequence). The CDR3 sequence is 15 residues long. V was clipped by 5 bases and J by 2 bases, with 10 bases between them. Written as DNA, the CDR3 is TGTGCCAGTAGTGTCTACAGGGCTGGGGCCAACGTCCTGACTTTC. Translation gives CASSVYRAGANVLTF.